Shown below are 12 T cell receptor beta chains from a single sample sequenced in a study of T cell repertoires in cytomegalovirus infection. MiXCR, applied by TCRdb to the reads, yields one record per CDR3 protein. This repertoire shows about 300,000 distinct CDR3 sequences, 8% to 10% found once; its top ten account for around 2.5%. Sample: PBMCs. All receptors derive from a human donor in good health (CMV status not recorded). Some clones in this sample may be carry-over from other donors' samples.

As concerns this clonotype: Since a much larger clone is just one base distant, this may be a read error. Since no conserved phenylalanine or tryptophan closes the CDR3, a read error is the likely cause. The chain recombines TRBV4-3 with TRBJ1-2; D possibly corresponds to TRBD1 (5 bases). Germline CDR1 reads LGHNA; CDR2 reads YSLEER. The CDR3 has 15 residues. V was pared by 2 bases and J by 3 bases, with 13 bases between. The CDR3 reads CASSQPGRPDYGYTL. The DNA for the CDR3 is TGCGCCAGCAGCCAACCGGGACGGCCCGACTATGGCTACACCCTC.

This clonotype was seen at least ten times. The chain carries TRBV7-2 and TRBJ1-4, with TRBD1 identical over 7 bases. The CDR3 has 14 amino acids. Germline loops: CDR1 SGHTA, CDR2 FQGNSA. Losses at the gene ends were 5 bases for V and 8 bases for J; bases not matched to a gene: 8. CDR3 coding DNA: TGTGCCAGCAGCATAACAGGGGCGGGGGAAAAACTGTTTTTT. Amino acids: CASSITGAGEKLFF.

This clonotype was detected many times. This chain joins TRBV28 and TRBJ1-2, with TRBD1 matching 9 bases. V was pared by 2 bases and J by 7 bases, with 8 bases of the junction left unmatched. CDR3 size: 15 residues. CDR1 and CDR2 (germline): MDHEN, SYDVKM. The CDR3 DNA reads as TGTGCCAGCAGTTTAGGCGGGGACAGGGTCGGTGGCTACACCTTC. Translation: CASSLGGDRVGGYTF.

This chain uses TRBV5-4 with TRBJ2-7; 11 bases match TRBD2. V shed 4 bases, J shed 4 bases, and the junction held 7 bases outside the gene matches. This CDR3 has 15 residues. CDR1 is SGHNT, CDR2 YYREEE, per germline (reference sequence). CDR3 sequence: CASSTKRTSGYEQYF. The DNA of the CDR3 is TGTGCCAGCAGCACCAAACGGACTAGCGGGTACGAGCAGTACTTC.

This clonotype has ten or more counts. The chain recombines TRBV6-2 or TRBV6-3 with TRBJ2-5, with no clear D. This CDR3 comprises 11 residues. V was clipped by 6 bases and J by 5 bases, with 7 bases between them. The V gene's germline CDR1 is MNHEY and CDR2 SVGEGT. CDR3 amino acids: CASRVWETQYF. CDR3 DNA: TGTGCCAGCAGGGTATGGGAGACCCAGTACTTC.

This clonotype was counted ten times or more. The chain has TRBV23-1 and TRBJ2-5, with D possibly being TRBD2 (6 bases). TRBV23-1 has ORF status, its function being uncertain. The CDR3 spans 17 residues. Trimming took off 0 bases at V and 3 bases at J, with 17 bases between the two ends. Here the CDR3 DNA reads TGCGCCAGCAGTCAATCGGCCGGGTCTAGGAGGGAAGAGACCCAGTACTTC. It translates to CASSQSAGSRREETQYF.

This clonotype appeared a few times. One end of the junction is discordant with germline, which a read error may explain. The CDR3 loop is CASSLWGDQNTGELFF. The CDR3 bases are TGTGCTAGCAGCTTATGGGGGGATCAGAACACCGGGGAGCTGTTTTTT. The chain links TRBV7-7 to TRBJ2-2; tentative D call: TRBD2 (6 bases). The CDR3 covers 16 residues. Germline-derived CDR1 and CDR2 are SSHAT and FNYEAQ (reference sequence).

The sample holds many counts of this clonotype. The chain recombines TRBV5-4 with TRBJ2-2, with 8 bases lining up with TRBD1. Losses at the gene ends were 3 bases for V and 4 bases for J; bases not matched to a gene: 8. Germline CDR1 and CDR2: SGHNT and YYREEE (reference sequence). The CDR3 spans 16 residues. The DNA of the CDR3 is TGTGCCAGCAGCTGGGCGACAGGGGCATCCACCGGGGAGCTGTTTTTT. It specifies CASSWATGASTGELFF.

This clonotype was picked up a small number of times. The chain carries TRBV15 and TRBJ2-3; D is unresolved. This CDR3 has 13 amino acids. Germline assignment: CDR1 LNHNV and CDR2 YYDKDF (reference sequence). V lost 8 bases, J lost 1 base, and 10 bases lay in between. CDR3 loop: CATAETGTDTQYF. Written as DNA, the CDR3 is TGTGCCACCGCGGAAACTGGCACAGATACGCAGTATTTT. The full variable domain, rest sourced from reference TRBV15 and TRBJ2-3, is DAMVIQNPRYQVTQFGKPVTLSCSQTLNHNVMYWYQQKSSQAPKLLFHYYDKDFNNEADTPDNFQSRRPNTSFCFLDIRSPGLGDTAMYLCATAETGTDTQYFGPGTRLTVL.

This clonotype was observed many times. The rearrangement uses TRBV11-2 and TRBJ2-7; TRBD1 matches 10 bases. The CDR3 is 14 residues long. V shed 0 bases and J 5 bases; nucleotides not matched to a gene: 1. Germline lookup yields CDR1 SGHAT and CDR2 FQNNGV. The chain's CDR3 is CASSLDGTGDEQYV. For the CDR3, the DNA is TGTGCCAGCAGCTTAGATGGGACAGGGGACGAGCAGTACGTC.

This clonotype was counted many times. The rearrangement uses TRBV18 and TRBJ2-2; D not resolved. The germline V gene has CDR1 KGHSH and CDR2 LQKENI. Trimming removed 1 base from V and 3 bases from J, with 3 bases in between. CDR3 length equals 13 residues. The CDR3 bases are TGTGCCAGCTCACCACAGGACACCGGGGAGCTGTTTTTT. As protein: CASSPQDTGELFF.

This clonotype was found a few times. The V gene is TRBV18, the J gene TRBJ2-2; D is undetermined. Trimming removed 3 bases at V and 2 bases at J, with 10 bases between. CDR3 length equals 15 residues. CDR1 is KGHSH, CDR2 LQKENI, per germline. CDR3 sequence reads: CASSPTQPNTGELFF. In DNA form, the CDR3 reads TGTGCCAGCTCACCCACCCAGCCCAACACCGGGGAGCTGTTTTTT.